Below are 26 T cell receptor beta chains sequenced from a single sample in a study of blood T cell repertoires in COVID-19. Libraries were prepared by immunoSEQ multiplex PCR; TCRdb keeps only in-frame clonotypes and omits some of them. Among 110,000 or so clones listed, around 89% were seen once. Sequencing input: peripheral blood. The receptor source for this set is a woman aged 45-65 years with acute or convalescent COVID-19.

The chain has TRBV27 and TRBJ1-5; possibly TRBD1 for D (5 bases). The V gene lost 8 bases and the J gene lost 7 bases, with 18 bases spanning the gap. Per the germline V gene, CDR1 is MNHEY and CDR2 is SMNVEV (reference sequence). This CDR3 region has 14 residues. The CDR3 sequence: CASPTGGSWQPQHF. CDR3 DNA: TGTGCCAGCCCTACCGGGGGATCCTGGCAGCCCCAGCATTTT.

The chain uses TRBV19 and TRBJ2-1; 9 bases align to TRBD2. From germline, CDR1 is LNHDA and CDR2 SQIVND (reference sequence). V shed 6 bases and J 9 bases; nucleotides not matched to a gene: 15. This CDR3 is built from 16 residues. The CDR3 bases are TGTGCCAGTAGGCCCGTTGTAGCGGGAGCCGAGAGTGAGCAGTTCTTC. Amino acids: CASRPVVAGAESEQFF.

In this sample, this clone turned up a few times. This rearrangement joins TRBV20-1 to TRBJ1-2; the D is unclear. The germline gives CDR1 DFQATT, CDR2 SNEGSKA (reference sequence). The V end lost 8 bases, the J end lost 4 bases, and 11 bases lay between the germline ends. CDR3 length: 11 residues. CDR3 bases: TGCAGTTCTACACGAGGCTATGGCTACACCTTC. It codes for CSSTRGYGYTF.

This chain uses TRBV11-2 with TRBJ2-4, with D perhaps TRBD1 (6 bases). The length of the CDR3 is 14 residues. V shed 5 bases and J shed 6 bases, with 14 bases lying between them. Germline loops: CDR1 SGHAT, CDR2 FQNNGV. For the CDR3, the DNA is TGTGCCAGCAGCCAGTTGACAGGAAGAAACATTCAGTACTTC. Its protein product is CASSQLTGRNIQYF.

This clone was observed a single time. This sequence joins TRBV10-3 and TRBJ1-6, with 7 bases fitting TRBD1. This CDR3 contains 14 residues. Germline V gene lookup returns CDR1 ENHRY and CDR2 SYGVKD. V lost 10 bases and J lost 0; bases outside the gene matches: 3. Here the CDR3 reads CASGDSSYNSPLHF. As DNA, the CDR3 is TGTGCCAGTGGGGACAGCTCCTATAATTCACCCCTCCACTTT.

This chain connects TRBV24-1 to TRBJ1-2, with 9 bases lining up with TRBD1. CDR3 length equals 18 residues. With V trimmed by 3 bases and J by 3 bases, 13 bases remained unmatched. Germline loops: CDR1 KGHDR, CDR2 SFDVKD. The CDR3 loop is CATSDLGTGPGMDYGYTF. The CDR3 bases are TGTGCCACCAGTGATCTCGGGACAGGGCCGGGTATGGACTATGGCTACACCTTC.

V gene TRBV30 combines with J gene TRBJ1-6; D is perhaps TRBD1 (5 bases). With 5 bases removed from V and 9 bases from J, the gap between germline ends came to 14 bases. The CDR3 is 13 residues long. Germline values: CDR1 GTSNPN, CDR2 SVGIG (reference sequence). The CDR3, as DNA: TGTGCCTGGGGAGGTAGGGGCAGTTCACCCCTCCACTTT. Protein product: CAWGGRGSSPLHF.

The chain joins TRBV2 to TRBJ1-1; 9 bases align to TRBD1. V lost 4 bases to trimming and J lost 11 bases; unmatched junction nucleotides: 8. The germline CDR1 and CDR2 sequences are SNHLY and FYNNEI. The CDR3 spans 13 residues. CDR3 DNA: TGTGCCAGCAGTGGGGGGACAGGGTTCTCGGCTTTCTTT. Its protein product is CASSGGTGFSAFF. The full variable domain, its missing parts supplied by reference TRBV2 and TRBJ1-1, is EPEVTQTPSHQVTQMGQEVILRCVPISNHLYFYWYRQILGQKVEFLVSFYNNEISEKSEIFDDQFSVERPDGSNFTLKIRSTKLEDSAMYFCASSGGTGFSAFFGQGTRLTVV.

This chain links TRBV6-2 or TRBV6-3 with TRBJ2-5; D uncertain. In germline, CDR1 is MNHEY, CDR2 SVGEGT. This CDR3 spans 14 amino acids. V was shortened by 4 bases and J by 2 bases, with 11 bases between the two germline ends. This CDR3 is CASSFSPTQETQYF. In DNA, the CDR3 is TGTGCCAGCAGTTTTTCCCCTACGCAAGAGACCCAGTACTTC.

This chain uses TRBV7-9 with TRBJ1-1, with 8 bases matching TRBD1. Germline lookup yields CDR1 SEHNR and CDR2 FQNEAQ (reference sequence). This CDR3 region has 12 residues. V trimming: 5 bases; J trimming: 12 bases; junction bases outside the gene matches: 8. This CDR3 is CASSQDRGGTFF. The CDR3 coding sequence is TGTGCCAGCAGCCAAGACAGGGGAGGAACTTTCTTT.

CDR3 amino acids: CAWSVTGSHDEQFF. CDR3 nucleotides: TGTGCCTGGAGTGTGACAGGGAGTCACGATGAGCAGTTCTTC. The chain uses TRBV30 and TRBJ2-1; 7 positions agree with TRBD1. The CDR3 contains 14 residues. The J segment lost 8 bases and the V segment lost 0 bases, leaving 7 bases of the junction unmatched. In germline, CDR1 is GTSNPN, CDR2 SVGIG (reference sequence). The variable domain in full, completed from reference TRBV30 and TRBJ2-1, reads SQTIHQWPATLVQPVGSPLSLECTVEGTSNPNLYWYRQAAGRGLQLLFYSVGIGQISSEVPQNLSASRPQDRQFILSSKKLLLSDSGFYLCAWSVTGSHDEQFFGPGTRLTVL.

The chain is built from TRBV7-9 and TRBJ2-2; D call uncertain. Between the trimmed V and J ends, which lost 6 bases and 4 bases, there was a span of 15 bases. Germline V lookup: CDR1 SEHNR, CDR2 FQNEAQ (reference sequence). CDR3 length equals 15 residues. CDR3 loop: CASSSPRLVTGELFF. The CDR3 bases are TGTGCCAGCAGTTCCCCGAGACTGGTCACCGGGGAGCTGTTTTTT.

The rearrangement joins TRBV6-2 or TRBV6-3 to TRBJ1-2; weak D call: TRBD1 (6 bases). Germline V CDR1 and CDR2: MNHEY, SVGEGT. CDR3 length: 13 amino acids. The V end was cut by 4 bases, the J end by 4 bases, with 10 bases between. CDR3 bases: TGTGCCAGCAGTTTGGTAGGGGGCTATGGCTACACCTTC. Protein sequence: CASSLVGGYGYTF.

This clone came up once. The chain is built from TRBV10-3 and TRBJ1-2; D call uncertain. The CDR3 consists of 14 residues. Trimming shortened V by 0 bases and J by 2 bases, and 7 bases separated the two germline ends. CDR1 is ENHRY, CDR2 SYGVKD, per germline. CDR3 amino acids: CAISESEANYGYTF. Written as DNA, the CDR3 is TGTGCCATCAGTGAGTCTGAAGCAAACTATGGCTACACCTTC.

The genes are TRBV18 and TRBJ1-4; TRBD1 is a possible D gene (6 bases). The CDR3 spans 15 residues. Germline V gene sequence: CDR1 KGHSH, CDR2 LQKENI. Trimming pared 6 bases from V and 4 bases from J, leaving 15 bases between. Here the CDR3 reads CASSSRTALNEKLFF. The DNA for the CDR3 is TGTGCCAGCTCTTCCCGGACAGCTCTTAATGAAAAACTGTTTTTT.

This clone came up once. J is TRBJ2-3 and V is TRBV5-1, with D possibly TRBD2 on 6 matching bases. CDR1 SGHRS and CDR2 YFSETQ come from the germline V gene. V was trimmed by 1 base and J by 1 base, leaving 7 bases between them. The CDR3 has 14 amino acids. CDR3 amino acids: CASSLWGGTDTQYF. The CDR3 DNA follows: TGCGCCAGCAGCTTGTGGGGGGGCACAGATACGCAGTATTTT. Based on the CDR3 plus reference TRBV5-1 and TRBJ2-3, the full variable domain is KAGVTQTPRYLIKTRGQQVTLSCSPISGHRSVSWYQQTPGQGLQFLFEYFSETQRNKGNFPGRFSGRQFSNSRSEMNVSTLELGDSALYLCASSLWGGTDTQYFGPGTRLTVL.

This chain joins TRBV5-4 and TRBJ1-2; 9 nucleotides align to TRBD1. The CDR3 has 15 amino acids. The V gene end was trimmed by 4 bases and the J gene end by 8 bases; junction bases not matched to a gene: 12. Germline assignment: CDR1 SGHNT and CDR2 YYREEE (reference sequence). The CDR3 reads CASSTAGTGKQGYTF. The CDR3 nucleotides read TGTGCCAGCAGCACTGCCGGGACAGGGAAACAAGGCTACACCTTC.

V usage is TRBV18 and J usage is TRBJ2-5, with D maybe TRBD1 (6 bases). Trimming took off 1 base at V and 4 bases at J, with 10 bases between the two ends. The CDR3 runs to 14 residues. Germline V gene data show CDR1 as KGHSH and CDR2 as LQKENI. CDR3 sequence (DNA): TGTGCCAGCTCACCACAGTCCAGGGGAGAGACCCAGTACTTC. Translation: CASSPQSRGETQYF.

This chain connects TRBV21-1 to TRBJ1-6; TRBD1, the table's D call, was not compared with the DNA. TRBV21-1 is assigned pseudogene status. The CDR3 runs 15 residues. As DNA, the CDR3 is TGTGCCAGCAGCAAAATGAGACAGGGAAGTAGATCCCTCCACTTT. This codes for CASSKMRQGSRSLHF.

The V call is TRBV4-2, the J call TRBJ1-2; D unresolved. CDR3 length: 15 residues. Trimming stripped 4 bases from V and 4 bases from J, with 16 bases between. Germline V lookup: CDR1 LGHNA, CDR2 YNFKEQ. The CDR3 region has the DNA TGTGCCAGCAGCCCATCAAGTCAGGCGGGCTATGGCTACACCTTC. Its translation is CASSPSSQAGYGYTF.

The chain employs TRBV7-2 and TRBJ1-4; 8 bases agree with TRBD1. The CDR3 extends over 16 amino acids. Unmatched junction bases numbered 11, after V lost 4 bases and J lost 7 bases. The V gene's germline CDR1 is SGHTA and CDR2 FQGNSA. CDR3 region: CASSSGAGTGVEKLFF. For the CDR3, the DNA is TGTGCCAGCAGCTCGGGAGCCGGGACAGGAGTTGAAAAACTGTTTTTT.

CDR3 coding DNA: TGTGCCAGCAGCGCGGGGGGGGCAGGCACTGAAGCTTTCTTT. It translates to CASSAGGAGTEAFF. This sequence joins TRBV9 and TRBJ1-1, with D possibly being TRBD1 (6 bases). The V end lost 3 bases, the J end lost 4 bases, and 13 bases lay between the germline ends. Per germline, CDR1 SGDLS and CDR2 YYNGEE. This CDR3 spans 14 amino acids.

The V gene is TRBV15, the J gene TRBJ2-7; D unclear. CDR1 and CDR2 from the germline V gene are LNHNV and YYDKDF (reference sequence). This CDR3 is 16 amino acids long. With 0 bases removed from V and 3 bases from J, the gap between germline ends came to 15 bases. The CDR3 nucleotides read TGTGCCACCAGCAGAGATCCCCCAGGCTCAGGCTACGAGCAGTACTTC. It is translated as CATSRDPPGSGYEQYF.

The chain couples TRBV4-1 to TRBJ1-5, with a weak D call TRBD1 (5 bases). Trimming pared 4 bases from V and 0 bases from J, leaving 13 bases between. CDR3 length: 16 residues. Per germline, CDR1 MGHRA and CDR2 YSYEKL. The CDR3 DNA sequence: TGCGCCAGCAGCCCCGACCCAGACAGTAGCAATCAGCCCCAGCATTTT. Protein product: CASSPDPDSSNQPQHF.

The rearrangement uses TRBV4-2 and TRBJ1-1; D uncertain. CDR1 is LGHNA, CDR2 YNFKEQ, per germline. CDR3 length: 12 residues. The V gene lost 3 bases and the J gene lost 1 base, with 3 bases spanning the gap. CDR3 DNA sequence: TGTGCCAGCAGCCACAAGAACACTGAAGCTTTCTTT. Its translation is CASSHKNTEAFF.

V and J are TRBV5-1 and TRBJ2-1; 12 bases fit TRBD2. The CDR3 has 16 amino acids. V gave up 4 bases and J gave up 5 bases; unmatched junction bases: 7. Per the germline V gene, CDR1 is SGHRS and CDR2 is YFSETQ. CDR3 coding DNA: TGCGCCAGCAGCCCACGCCCTAGCGGGGGGGACAATGAGCAGTTCTTC. Translated: CASSPRPSGGDNEQFF.